The 21 T cell receptor beta chains below all came from one sample that was sequenced in a study of metastatic and nonmetastatic thyroid tumors. Patients had received no treatment of any kind before thyroid surgery. From the PCR reads, TCRdb re-called clones with MiXCR. The data show some 17,000 clones, about 26% seen once. The specimen sequenced was blood. Receptor source: a male donor with papillary thyroid cancer or a benign thyroid nodule (not recorded which). Some clones in this sample may be carry-over from other donors' samples.

V gene TRBV7-8 combines with J gene TRBJ2-1, with D tentatively TRBD1 (6 bases). The CDR3 is 15 amino acids. Germline V gene data show CDR1 as SGHVS and CDR2 as FQNEAQ. Deletions cut 3 bases from V and 3 bases from J, with 12 bases between. CDR3 DNA: TGTGCCAGCAGCTTGACCAGGGGTTACTACAATGAGCAGTTCTTC. Amino acid sequence: CASSLTRGYYNEQFF.

The chain combines TRBV12-3 or TRBV12-4 with TRBJ1-3, with D uncertain. This CDR3 is 13 amino acids long. The V end lost 10 bases, the J end lost 4 bases, and 14 bases lay between the germline ends. CDR3 bases: TGTGCCACCTCTGACGGGAAAGGAAACACCATATATTTT. This sequence encodes CATSDGKGNTIYF.

This clone is labeled as medium-sized. The CDR3: CASSLHRGLSYEQYF. CDR3 nucleotide sequence: TGCGCCAGCAGCTTGCACAGGGGCCTTTCCTACGAGCAGTACTTC. This rearrangement joins TRBV5-1 to TRBJ2-7; 7 bases match TRBD1. CDR1 and CDR2 (germline): SGHRS, YFSETQ. This CDR3 comprises 15 residues. After removal of 1 base from V and 1 base from J, the junction contained 5 bases not matched to a gene. Full variable domain (missing parts from reference TRBV5-1 and TRBJ2-7): KAGVTQTPRYLIKTRGQQVTLSCSPISGHRSVSWYQQTPGQGLQFLFEYFSETQRNKGNFPGRFSGRQFSNSRSEMNVSTLELGDSALYLCASSLHRGLSYEQYFGPGTRLTVT.

This clone was counted many times. The chain recombines TRBV19 with TRBJ1-5; D not resolved. The CDR3 totals 14 residues. V was pared by 6 bases and J by 4 bases, with 13 bases between. Germline CDR1 reads LNHDA; CDR2 reads SQIVND (reference sequence). The CDR3 region has the DNA TGTGCCAGTAGGGCAGGAACCCAAAATCAGCCCCAGCATTTT. The encoded protein is CASRAGTQNQPQHF.

This clone was observed a handful of times. The chain couples TRBV28 to TRBJ1-1; the match to TRBD1 covers 10 bases. The length of the CDR3 is 15 residues. Looked up from germline, CDR1 is MDHEN and CDR2 is SYDVKM. J gave up 4 bases and V 5 bases, and 7 bases lay outside the gene matches. CDR3 bases: TGTGCCAGCAGTCCTTGGACAGGGGGTGGCACTGAAGCTTTCTTT. Protein sequence: CASSPWTGGGTEAFF.

The chain combines TRBV30 with TRBJ1-6; 7 bases align to TRBD1. Looked up from germline, CDR1 is GTSNPN and CDR2 is SVGIG (reference sequence). J lost 7 bases, V lost 2 bases, and 8 bases had no gene match. The CDR3 runs 15 residues. The CDR3 is CAWSKGAPGNSPLHF. CDR3 sequence (DNA): TGTGCCTGGAGTAAGGGGGCGCCGGGGAATTCACCCCTCCACTTT.

The CDR3 region is CASSLLGGGTEAFF. The CDR3 DNA reads TGTGCCAGCAGTTTATTGGGGGGCGGCACTGAAGCTTTCTTT. The gene calls are TRBV28 and TRBJ1-1; D is perhaps TRBD1 (6 bases). Germline CDR1 MDHEN, CDR2 SYDVKM. V gave up 1 base and J gave up 4 bases, with 10 bases separating them. This CDR3 comprises 14 residues.

J is TRBJ2-3 and V is TRBV5-1, with D possibly matching TRBD2 (5 bases). This CDR3 is built from 16 residues. Germline assignment: CDR1 SGHRS and CDR2 YFSETQ. The V end was cut by 0 bases, the J end by 4 bases, with 15 bases between. The CDR3 DNA reads TGCGCCAGCAGCTTGGAGCAACTAGTTCGCTCAGATACGCAGTATTTT. Translation gives CASSLEQLVRSDTQYF.

This clone rates as medium-sized. V and J are TRBV5-8 and TRBJ2-7, with 10 bases identical to TRBD1. The germline CDR1 and CDR2 sequences are SGHTS and YDEGEE. The junction had 9 bases not matched to a gene; V was cut back by 4 bases and J by 5 bases. The CDR3 covers 15 residues. The CDR3 region is CASSPGDRGFHEQYF. The CDR3 region has the DNA TGTGCCAGCAGCCCGGGGGACAGGGGATTCCACGAGCAGTACTTC. The whole variable domain, filled in from reference TRBV5-8 and TRBJ2-7, reads EAGVTQSPTHLIKTRGQQATLRCSPISGHTSVYWYQQALGLGLQFLLWYDEGEERNRGNFPPRFSGRQFPNYSSELNVNALELEDSALYLCASSPGDRGFHEQYFGPGTRLTVT.

This clone came up a few times. The chain joins TRBV6-1 to TRBJ2-3; 9 bases are shared with TRBD2. The CDR3 sequence is 16 residues long. Germline assignment: CDR1 MNHNS and CDR2 SASEGT. V was pared by 1 base and J by 3 bases, with 5 bases of the junction left unmatched. Written as DNA, the CDR3 is TGTGCCAGCAGTGAAGATGGCGGGGGGGCGACAGATACGCAGTATTTT. This gives the protein CASSEDGGGATDTQYF.

The rearrangement joins TRBV5-1 to TRBJ2-1; TRBD2 aligns across 12 bases. Germline V gene data show CDR1 as SGHRS and CDR2 as YFSETQ. The CDR3 length is 16 residues. V dropped 5 bases and J dropped 2; count of bases not matched to a gene: 5. This CDR3 is CASSLAGGVAYNEQFF. CDR3 bases: TGCGCCAGCAGTCTAGCGGGAGGGGTGGCCTACAATGAGCAGTTCTTC.

By its share, this clone is medium-sized. This rearrangement joins TRBV20-1 to TRBJ2-2; D gene ambiguous. CDR1 and CDR2 from the germline V gene are DFQATT and SNEGSKA (reference sequence). The CDR3 contains 13 residues. V lost 1 base to trimming and J lost 3 bases, with 6 bases between them. DNA for the CDR3: TGCAGTGCTAGAGCGGTCTACACCGGGGAGCTGTTTTTT. As protein: CSARAVYTGELFF.

This chain joins TRBV7-2 and TRBJ1-2; no firm D call. The CDR3 length is 14 residues. V was pared by 5 bases and J by 2 bases, with 12 bases between. Germline CDR1 and CDR2: SGHTA and FQGNSA. CDR3 protein: CASSLSGVNYGYTF. In DNA form, the CDR3 reads TGTGCCAGCAGCCTCAGCGGGGTGAACTATGGCTACACCTTC.

This clone has at least ten counts. The J gene is TRBJ2-7, the V gene TRBV20-1, with 7 bases aligning to TRBD1. The CDR3 consists of 15 residues. V was clipped by 6 bases and J by 5 bases; unmatched bases: 16. The germline V gene encodes CDR1 DFQATT and CDR2 SNEGSKA (reference sequence). The CDR3 loop is CSASAIRTGENEQYF. The CDR3 DNA follows: TGCAGTGCCAGTGCGATTCGGACAGGAGAGAACGAGCAGTACTTC.

In this sample, this clone turned up many times. This sequence joins TRBV29-1 and TRBJ2-6; no clear D. Trimming pared 5 bases from V and 1 base from J, leaving 6 bases between. The CDR3 sequence is 13 residues long. Germline V CDR1 and CDR2: SQVTM, ANQGSEA. The CDR3: CSVQSSGANVLTF. CDR3 nucleotide sequence: TGCAGCGTTCAGTCTTCTGGGGCCAACGTCCTGACTTTC. Full variable domain (outside the CDR3, taken from reference TRBV29-1 and TRBJ2-6): SAVISQKPSRDICQRGTSLTIQCQVDSQVTMMFWYRQQPGQSLTLIATANQGSEATYESGFVIDKFPISRPNLTFSTLTVSNMSPEDSSIYLCSVQSSGANVLTFGAGSRLTVL.

This clone was recorded at least ten times. This chain joins TRBV29-1 and TRBJ2-2; 10 bases line up with TRBD1. The CDR3 spans 16 residues. The trim removed 7 bases at V and 4 bases at J, leaving 12 bases unmatched. Germline V gene sequence: CDR1 SQVTM, CDR2 ANQGSEA. The CDR3 nucleotides are TGCAGCGCTCTACGCCGGGACAGGGGTTTCACCGGGGAGCTGTTTTTT. It specifies CSALRRDRGFTGELFF.

The chain carries TRBV5-1 and TRBJ1-2; TRBD1 matches at 8 bases. Germline CDR1 is SGHRS and CDR2 is YFSETQ. The CDR3 extends over 14 amino acids. Losses at the gene ends were 5 bases for V and 0 bases for J; bases not matched to a gene: 3. For the CDR3, the DNA is TGCGCCAGCAGTTTACAGGGGGCTAACTATGGCTACACCTTC. It specifies CASSLQGANYGYTF.

This rearrangement joins TRBV7-2 to TRBJ1-1; unclear D gene. From germline, CDR1 is SGHTA and CDR2 FQGNSA. The V gene lost 2 bases and the J gene lost 4 bases, with 5 bases spanning the gap. The CDR3 loop spans 12 amino acids. CDR3 region: CASSLFATEAFF. In DNA form, the CDR3 reads TGTGCCAGCAGCTTATTTGCCACTGAAGCTTTCTTT.

This CDR3 reads CASSLDPGGYYEQYF. The DNA of the CDR3 is TGTGCCAGCAGCTTAGATCCCGGCGGTTACTACGAGCAGTACTTC. V is TRBV11-2 and J is TRBJ2-7; no clear D. Between the trimmed V and J ends, which lost 0 bases and 3 bases, there was a span of 12 bases. CDR3 length: 15 residues. The germline gives CDR1 SGHAT, CDR2 FQNNGV.

The chain combines TRBV30 with TRBJ1-3; D perhaps matches TRBD1 (6 bases). From germline, CDR1 is GTSNPN and CDR2 SVGIG (reference sequence). The CDR3 has 14 residues. The V end lost 3 bases, the J end lost 3 bases, and 12 bases lay between the germline ends. Written as DNA, the CDR3 is TGTGCCTGGAGGATACAGGGAAATGGAAACACCATATATTTT. It translates to CAWRIQGNGNTIYF.

As regards this clone: One junction end disagrees with the germline gene, perhaps due to a read error. The gene calls are TRBV6-1 and TRBJ1-3; D is possibly TRBD1 (5 bases). Looked up from germline, CDR1 is MNHNS and CDR2 is SASEGT. The CDR3 has 15 residues. This CDR3 reads CASRVQAWDGNTVYF. The CDR3 nucleotides read TGTGCCAGCAGAGTACAGGCCTGGGATGGAAACACCGTATATTTT.